A selection of T cell receptor beta chains follows, all from one sample in a study of human T cells and chemical hapten exposure. MiXCR, run by TCRdb on the RACE reads, gives a single entry per CDR3 protein. This table holds approximately 90,000 distinct CDR3 sequences, roughly 27% found once. Specimen: whole blood, collected in connection with sensitization to the hapten diphenylcyclopropenone (DPC). The receptors were gathered from a middle-aged man with alopecia areata. Some clones in this sample may be carry-over from other donors' samples. CDR3s include the opening cysteine and the closing phenylalanine or tryptophan. A D gene is named only where the DNA matches it firmly. Rows may omit the clone size; those that give it use once, few, many or a size class.

CSARVIHVTEAFF	TGCAGTGCTAGAGTTATCCATGTGACTGAAGCTTTCTTT	TRBV20-1	TRBJ1-1	few	-
CASSQVSYEKLFF	TGTGCCAGCAGCCAAGTGAGTTATGAAAAACTGTTTTTT	TRBV3-1	TRBJ1-4	many	-
CASSYTASTDTQYF	TGTGCCAGCAGTTATACAGCTAGCACAGATACGCAGTATTTT	TRBV6-5	TRBJ2-3	few	-
CASSHSGNYNEQFF	TGTGCCAGTAGTCATAGCGGGAACTACAATGAGCAGTTCTTC	TRBV19	TRBJ2-1	-	TRBD2
CASSLGGRAKDTQYF	TGTGCCAGCAGTTTAGGAGGGAGGGCCAAAGATACGCAGTATTTT	TRBV6-5	TRBJ2-3	few	TRBD2
CASSSRENYGYTF	TGTGCCAGCAGCTCCAGGGAAAACTATGGCTACACCTTC	TRBV5-6	TRBJ1-2	few	-
CASSPGVTQYF	TGTGCCAGCAGCCCGGGGGTTACGCAGTATTTT	TRBV3-1	TRBJ2-3	few	-
CASSAGTPYEQYF	TGTGCCAGCAGCGCCGGGACACCCTACGAGCAGTACTTC	TRBV6-1	TRBJ2-7	few	-
CSARDLQSSYNEQFF	TGCAGTGCTAGAGATCTCCAAAGCTCCTACAATGAGCAGTTCTTC	TRBV20-1	TRBJ2-1	-	-
CASSLERPSNEQFF	TGTGCCAGCAGTTTAGAGCGCCCTTCCAATGAGCAGTTCTTC	TRBV28	TRBJ2-1	many	-
CASSRKSAGGWDTQYF	TGTGCCAGCAGTCGGAAGTCAGCGGGAGGTTGGGATACGCAGTATTTT	TRBV6-1	TRBJ2-3	-	TRBD2
CASRRDPRTEAFF	TGTGCCAGCAGGCGGGACCCGAGGACTGAAGCTTTCTTT	TRBV6-1	TRBJ1-1	few	-
CASSFSIGAGANVLTF	TGTGCCAGCAGTTTTTCGATAGGGGCTGGGGCCAACGTCCTGACTTTC	TRBV12-3/TRBV12-4	TRBJ2-6	few	-
CAIRKQETQYF	TGTGCCATCAGGAAACAAGAGACCCAGTACTTC	TRBV10-3	TRBJ2-5	few	-
CASSLSQGSYEQYF	TGTGCCAGCAGTTTATCACAGGGGTCCTACGAGCAGTACTTC	TRBV27	TRBJ2-7	-	TRBD1